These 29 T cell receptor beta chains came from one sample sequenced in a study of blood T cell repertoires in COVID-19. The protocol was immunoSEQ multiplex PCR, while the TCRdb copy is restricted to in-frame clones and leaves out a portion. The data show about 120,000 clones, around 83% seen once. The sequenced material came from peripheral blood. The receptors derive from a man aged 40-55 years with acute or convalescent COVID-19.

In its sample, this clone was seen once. The CDR3 here is CASSKKSGEQYF. CDR3 sequence (DNA): TGTGCCAGCAGCAAGAAATCGGGGGAGCAGTACTTC. The chain couples TRBV12-3 or TRBV12-4 to TRBJ2-7; TRBD2 is a possible D gene (5 bases). The ends were cut back, 6 bases at V and 7 bases at J, with 13 bases in the middle. The CDR3 extends over 12 amino acids.

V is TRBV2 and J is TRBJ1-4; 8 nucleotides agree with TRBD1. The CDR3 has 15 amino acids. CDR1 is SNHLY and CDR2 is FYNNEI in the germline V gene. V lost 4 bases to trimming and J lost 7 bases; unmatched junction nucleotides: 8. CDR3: CASSAAGDRGEKLFF. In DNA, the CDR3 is TGTGCCAGCAGTGCAGCCGGTGACAGGGGTGAAAAACTGTTTTTT.

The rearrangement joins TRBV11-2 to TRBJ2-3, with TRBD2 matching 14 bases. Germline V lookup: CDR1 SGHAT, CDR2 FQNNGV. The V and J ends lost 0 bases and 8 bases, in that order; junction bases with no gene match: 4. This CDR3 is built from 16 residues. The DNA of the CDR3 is TGTGCCAGCAGCTTAGAGGGGACTAGCGGGGGAGGTACGCAGTATTTT. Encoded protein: CASSLEGTSGGGTQYF.

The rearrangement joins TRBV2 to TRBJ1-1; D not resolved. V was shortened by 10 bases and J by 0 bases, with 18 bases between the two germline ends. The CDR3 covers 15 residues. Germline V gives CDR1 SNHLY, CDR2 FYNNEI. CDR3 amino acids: CANPKDQVLNTEAFF. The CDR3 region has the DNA TGTGCCAACCCGAAAGATCAGGTACTGAACACTGAAGCTTTCTTT. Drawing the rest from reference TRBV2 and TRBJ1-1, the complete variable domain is EPEVTQTPSHQVTQMGQEVILRCVPISNHLYFYWYRQILGQKVEFLVSFYNNEISEKSEIFDDQFSVERPDGSNFTLKIRSTKLEDSAMYFCANPKDQVLNTEAFFGQGTRLTVV.

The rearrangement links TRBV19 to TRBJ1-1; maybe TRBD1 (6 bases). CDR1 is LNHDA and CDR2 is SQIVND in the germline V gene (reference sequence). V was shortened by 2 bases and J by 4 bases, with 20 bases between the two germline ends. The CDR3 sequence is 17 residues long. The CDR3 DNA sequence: TGTGCCAGTAGTATATGGAACAGGGATGAACTGGGCACTGAAGCTTTCTTT. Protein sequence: CASSIWNRDELGTEAFF.

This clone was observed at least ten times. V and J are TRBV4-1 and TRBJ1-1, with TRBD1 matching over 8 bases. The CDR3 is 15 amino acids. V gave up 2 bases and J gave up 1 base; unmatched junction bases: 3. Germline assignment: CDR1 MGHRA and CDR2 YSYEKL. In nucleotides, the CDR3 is TGCGCCAGCAGCCAACTACAGGGGGAGAACACTGAAGCTTTCTTT. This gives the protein CASSQLQGENTEAFF.

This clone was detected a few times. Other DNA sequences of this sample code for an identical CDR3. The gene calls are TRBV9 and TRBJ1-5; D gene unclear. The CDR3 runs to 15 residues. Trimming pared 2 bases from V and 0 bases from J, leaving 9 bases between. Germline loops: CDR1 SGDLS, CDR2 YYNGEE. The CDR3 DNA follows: TGTGCCAGCAGCGTGGGAGGGATTAGCAATCAGCCCCAGCATTTT. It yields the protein CASSVGGISNQPQHF. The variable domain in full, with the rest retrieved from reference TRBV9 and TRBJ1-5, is DSGVTQTPKHLITATGQRVTLRCSPRSGDLSVYWYQQSLDQGLQFLIQYYNGEERAKGNILERFSAQQFPDLHSELNLSSLELGDSALYFCASSVGGISNQPQHFGDGTRLSIL.

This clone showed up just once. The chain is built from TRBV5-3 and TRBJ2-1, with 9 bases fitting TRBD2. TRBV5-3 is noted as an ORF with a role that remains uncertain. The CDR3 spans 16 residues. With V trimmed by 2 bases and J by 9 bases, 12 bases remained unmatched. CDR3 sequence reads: CARSFIIAGATPEQFF. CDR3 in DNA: TGTGCCAGAAGCTTCATCATAGCGGGGGCTACCCCTGAGCAGTTCTTC.

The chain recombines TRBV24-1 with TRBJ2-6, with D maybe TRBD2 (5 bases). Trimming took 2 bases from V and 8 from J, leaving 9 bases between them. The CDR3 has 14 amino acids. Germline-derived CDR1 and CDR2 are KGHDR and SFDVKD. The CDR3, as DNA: TGTGCCACCAGTGATTGGACTGCTTCCAACGTCCTGACTTTC. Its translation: CATSDWTASNVLTF.

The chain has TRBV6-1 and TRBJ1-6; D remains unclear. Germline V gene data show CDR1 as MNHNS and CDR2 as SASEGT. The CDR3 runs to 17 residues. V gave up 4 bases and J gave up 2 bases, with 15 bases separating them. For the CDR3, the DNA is TGTGCCAGCAGTGGGACTGCTACTAGCGCCTATAATTCACCCCTCCACTTT. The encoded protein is CASSGTATSAYNSPLHF.

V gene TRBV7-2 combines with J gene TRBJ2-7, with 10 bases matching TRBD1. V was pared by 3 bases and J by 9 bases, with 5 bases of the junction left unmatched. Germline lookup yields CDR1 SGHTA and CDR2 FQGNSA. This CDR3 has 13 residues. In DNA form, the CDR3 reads TGTGCCAGCAGCTTGAGACAGGGGGCGGGGCAGTACTTC. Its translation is CASSLRQGAGQYF.

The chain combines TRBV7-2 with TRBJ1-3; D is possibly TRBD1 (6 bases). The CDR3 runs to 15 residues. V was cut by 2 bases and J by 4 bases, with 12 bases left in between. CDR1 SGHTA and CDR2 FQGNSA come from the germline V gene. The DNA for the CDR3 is TGTGCCAGCAGCTTAATGGGGGCCGACGGAAACACCATATATTTT. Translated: CASSLMGADGNTIYF.

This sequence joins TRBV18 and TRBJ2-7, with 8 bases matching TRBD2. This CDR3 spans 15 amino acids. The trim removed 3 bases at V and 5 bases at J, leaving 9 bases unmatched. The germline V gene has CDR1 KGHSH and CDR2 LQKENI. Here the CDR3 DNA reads TGTGCCAGCTCACCCTCTAGCGGGCGGTACGACGAGCAGTACTTC. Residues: CASSPSSGRYDEQYF.

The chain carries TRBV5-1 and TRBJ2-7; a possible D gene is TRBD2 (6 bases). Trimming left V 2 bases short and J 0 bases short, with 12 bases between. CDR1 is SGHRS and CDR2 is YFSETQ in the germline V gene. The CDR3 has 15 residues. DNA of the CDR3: TGCGCCAGCAGCTTAGGCGGGGCAAGCTCCTACGAGCAGTACTTC. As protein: CASSLGGASSYEQYF.

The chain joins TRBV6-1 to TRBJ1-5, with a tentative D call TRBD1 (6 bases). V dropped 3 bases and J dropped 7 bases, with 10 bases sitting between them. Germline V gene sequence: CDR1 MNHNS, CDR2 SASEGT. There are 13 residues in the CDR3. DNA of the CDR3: TGTGCCAGCAGTGACACAGGGAAGCAGCCCCAGCATTTT. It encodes CASSDTGKQPQHF.

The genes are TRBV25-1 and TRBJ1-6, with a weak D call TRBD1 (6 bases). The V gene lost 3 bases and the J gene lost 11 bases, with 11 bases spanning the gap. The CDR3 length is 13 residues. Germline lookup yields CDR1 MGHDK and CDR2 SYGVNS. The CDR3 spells CASSDRGGPPLHF. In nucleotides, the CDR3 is TGTGCCAGCAGTGATCGCGGGGGGCCACCCCTCCACTTT.

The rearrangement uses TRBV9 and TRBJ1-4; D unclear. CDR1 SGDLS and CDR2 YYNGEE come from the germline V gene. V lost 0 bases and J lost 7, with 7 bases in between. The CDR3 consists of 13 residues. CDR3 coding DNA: TGTGCCAGCAGCGTAGGAGGAGGTGAAAAACTGTTTTTT. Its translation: CASSVGGGEKLFF.

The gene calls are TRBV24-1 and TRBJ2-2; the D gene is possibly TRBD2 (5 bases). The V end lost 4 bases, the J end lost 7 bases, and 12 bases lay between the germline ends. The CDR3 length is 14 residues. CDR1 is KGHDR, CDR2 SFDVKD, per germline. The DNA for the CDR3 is TGTGCCACCAGTGACGCGACACGGGACGGGGAGCTGTTTTTT. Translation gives CATSDATRDGELFF.

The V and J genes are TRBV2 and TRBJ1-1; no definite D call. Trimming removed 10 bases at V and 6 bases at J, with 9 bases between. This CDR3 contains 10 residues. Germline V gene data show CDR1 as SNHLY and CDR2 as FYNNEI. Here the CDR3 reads CAIRGPEAFF. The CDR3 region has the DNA TGTGCCATCCGAGGGCCTGAAGCTTTCTTT.

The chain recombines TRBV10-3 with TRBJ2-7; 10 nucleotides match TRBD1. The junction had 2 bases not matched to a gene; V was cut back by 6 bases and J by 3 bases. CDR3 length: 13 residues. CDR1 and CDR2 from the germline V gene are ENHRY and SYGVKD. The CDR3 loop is CAIRWDRGYEQYF. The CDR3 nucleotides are TGTGCCATCAGATGGGACAGGGGCTACGAGCAGTACTTC.

The CDR3 coding sequence is TGCGCCAGCAGCTCGGGAGAAGTAAACATTCAGTACTTC. This encodes CASSSGEVNIQYF. The chain is built from TRBV5-1 and TRBJ2-4, with D perhaps matching TRBD2 (6 bases). The CDR3 extends over 13 amino acids. Trimming removed 3 bases from V and 6 bases from J, with 10 bases in between. The germline V gene has CDR1 SGHRS and CDR2 YFSETQ.

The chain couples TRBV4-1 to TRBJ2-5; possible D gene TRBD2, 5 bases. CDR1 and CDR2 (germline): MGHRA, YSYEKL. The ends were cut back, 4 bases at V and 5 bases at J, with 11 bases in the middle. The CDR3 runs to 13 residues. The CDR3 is CASSRWKRETQYF. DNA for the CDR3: TGCGCCAGCAGCCGTTGGAAGCGGGAGACCCAGTACTTC.

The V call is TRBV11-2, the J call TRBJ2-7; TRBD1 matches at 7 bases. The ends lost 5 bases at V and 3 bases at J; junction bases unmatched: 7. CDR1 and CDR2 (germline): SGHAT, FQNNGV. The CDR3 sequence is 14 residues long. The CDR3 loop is CASSPPGTVYEQYF. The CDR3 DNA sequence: TGTGCCAGCAGCCCCCCCGGGACAGTCTACGAGCAGTACTTC.

The CDR3 is CASSDNNYGYTF. In nucleotides, the CDR3 is TGTGCCAGCAGTGACAATAACTATGGCTACACCTTC. The rearrangement links TRBV2 to TRBJ1-2; no definite D call. The germline V and J ends were trimmed by 3 bases and 1 base, with 3 bases remaining between them. CDR1 and CDR2 (germline): SNHLY, FYNNEI. This CDR3 is built from 12 residues.

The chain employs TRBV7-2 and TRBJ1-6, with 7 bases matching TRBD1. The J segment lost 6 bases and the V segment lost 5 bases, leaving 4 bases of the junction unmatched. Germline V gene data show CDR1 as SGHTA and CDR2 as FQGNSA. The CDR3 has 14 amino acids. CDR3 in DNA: TGTGCCAGCAGCCGGGGACAGCCTAATTCACCCCTCCACTTT. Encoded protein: CASSRGQPNSPLHF.

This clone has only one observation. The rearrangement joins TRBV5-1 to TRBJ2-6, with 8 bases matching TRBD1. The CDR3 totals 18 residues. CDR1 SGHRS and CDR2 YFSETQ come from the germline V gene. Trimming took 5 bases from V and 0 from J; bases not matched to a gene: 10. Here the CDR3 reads CASRDWDRPSSGANVLTF. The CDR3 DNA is TGCGCCAGCAGGGACTGGGACAGGCCTAGCTCTGGGGCCAACGTCCTGACTTTC.

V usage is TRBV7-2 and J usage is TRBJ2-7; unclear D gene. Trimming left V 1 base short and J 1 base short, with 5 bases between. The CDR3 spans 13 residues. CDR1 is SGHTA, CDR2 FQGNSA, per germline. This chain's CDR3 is CASSLDRSYEQYF. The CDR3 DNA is TGTGCCAGCAGCTTAGATAGATCCTACGAGCAGTACTTC.

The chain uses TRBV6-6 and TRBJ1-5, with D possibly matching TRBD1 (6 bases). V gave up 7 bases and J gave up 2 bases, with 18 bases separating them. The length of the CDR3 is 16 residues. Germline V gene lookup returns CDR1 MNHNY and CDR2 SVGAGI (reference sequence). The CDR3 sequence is CASTAHRVGGNQPQHF. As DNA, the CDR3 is TGTGCCAGCACCGCTCACAGGGTTGGCGGCAATCAGCCCCAGCATTTT.

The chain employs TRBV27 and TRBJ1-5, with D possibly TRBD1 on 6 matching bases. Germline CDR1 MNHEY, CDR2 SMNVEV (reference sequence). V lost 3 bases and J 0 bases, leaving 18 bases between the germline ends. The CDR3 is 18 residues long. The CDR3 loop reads CASSFRGPRDLSNQPQHF. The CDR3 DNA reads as TGTGCCAGCAGTTTCAGGGGACCCAGGGATCTTAGCAATCAGCCCCAGCATTTT.